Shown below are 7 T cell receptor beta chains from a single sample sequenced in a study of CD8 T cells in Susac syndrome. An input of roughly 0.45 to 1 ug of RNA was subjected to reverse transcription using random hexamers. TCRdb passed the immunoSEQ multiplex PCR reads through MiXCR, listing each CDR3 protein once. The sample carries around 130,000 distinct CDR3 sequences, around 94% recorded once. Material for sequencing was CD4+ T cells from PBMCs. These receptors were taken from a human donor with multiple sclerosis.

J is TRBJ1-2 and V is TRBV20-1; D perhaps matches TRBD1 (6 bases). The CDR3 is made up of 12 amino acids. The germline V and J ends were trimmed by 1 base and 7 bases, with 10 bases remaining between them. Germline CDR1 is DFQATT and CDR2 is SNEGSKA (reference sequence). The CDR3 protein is CSARGPGAGYTF. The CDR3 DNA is TGCAGTGCTAGAGGGCCAGGGGCTGGCTACACCTTC.

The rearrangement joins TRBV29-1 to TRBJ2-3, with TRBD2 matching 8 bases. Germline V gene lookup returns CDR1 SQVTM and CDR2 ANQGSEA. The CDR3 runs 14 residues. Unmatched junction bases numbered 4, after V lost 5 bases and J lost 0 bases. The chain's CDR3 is CSVRSGGSTDTQYF. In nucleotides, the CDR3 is TGCAGCGTTAGGTCGGGGGGGAGCACAGATACGCAGTATTTT.

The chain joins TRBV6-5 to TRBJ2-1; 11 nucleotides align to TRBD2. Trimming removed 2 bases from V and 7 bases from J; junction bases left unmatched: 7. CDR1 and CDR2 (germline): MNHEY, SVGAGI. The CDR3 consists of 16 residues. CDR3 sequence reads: CASSYRTSGWKNEQFF. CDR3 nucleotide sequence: TGTGCCAGCAGTTACCGGACTAGCGGGTGGAAGAATGAGCAGTTCTTC.

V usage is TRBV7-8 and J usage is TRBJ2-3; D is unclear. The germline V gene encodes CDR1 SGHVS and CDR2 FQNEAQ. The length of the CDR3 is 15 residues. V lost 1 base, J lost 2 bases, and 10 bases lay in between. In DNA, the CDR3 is TGTGCCAGCAGCTTAGGTGCTAGGGACACAGATACGCAGTATTTT. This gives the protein CASSLGARDTDTQYF.

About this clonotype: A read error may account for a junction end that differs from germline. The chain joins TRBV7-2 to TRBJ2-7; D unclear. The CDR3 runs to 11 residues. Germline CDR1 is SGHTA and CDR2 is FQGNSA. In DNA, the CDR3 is TGTGCCAGCAGCGCCGTGGGCCTCCTCAGGTTC. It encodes CASSAVGLLRF. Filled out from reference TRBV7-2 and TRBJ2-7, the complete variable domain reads GAGVSQSPSNKVTEKGKDVELRCDPISGHTALYWYRQSLGQGLEFLIYFQGNSAPDKSGLPSDRFSAERTGGSVSTLTIQRTQQEDSAVYLCASSAVGLLRFGPGTRLTVT.

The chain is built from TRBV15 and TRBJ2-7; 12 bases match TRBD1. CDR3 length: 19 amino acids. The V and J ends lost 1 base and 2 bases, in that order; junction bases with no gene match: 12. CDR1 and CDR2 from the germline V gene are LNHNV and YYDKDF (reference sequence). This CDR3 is CATSRVRDRGPLNTYEQYF. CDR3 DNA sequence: TGTGCCACCAGCAGAGTTCGGGACAGGGGGCCTCTCAATACCTACGAGCAGTACTTC.

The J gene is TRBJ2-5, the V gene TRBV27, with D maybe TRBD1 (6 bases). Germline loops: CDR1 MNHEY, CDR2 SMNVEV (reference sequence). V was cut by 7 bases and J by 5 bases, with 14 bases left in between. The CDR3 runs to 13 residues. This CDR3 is CASKGRGTETQYF. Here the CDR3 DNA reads TGTGCCAGCAAGGGCAGGGGAACGGAGACCCAGTACTTC.